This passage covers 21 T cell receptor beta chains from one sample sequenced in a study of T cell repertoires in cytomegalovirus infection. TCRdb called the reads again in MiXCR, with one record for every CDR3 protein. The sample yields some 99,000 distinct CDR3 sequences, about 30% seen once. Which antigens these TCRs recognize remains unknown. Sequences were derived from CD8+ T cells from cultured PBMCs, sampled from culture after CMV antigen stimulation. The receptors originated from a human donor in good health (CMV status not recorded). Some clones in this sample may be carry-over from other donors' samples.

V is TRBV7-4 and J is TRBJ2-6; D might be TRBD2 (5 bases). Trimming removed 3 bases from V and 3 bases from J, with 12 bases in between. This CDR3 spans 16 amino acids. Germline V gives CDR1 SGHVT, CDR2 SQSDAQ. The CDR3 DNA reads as TGTGCCAGCAGCTTCACCGGGGTCCGTGGGGCCAACGTCCTGACTTTC. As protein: CASSFTGVRGANVLTF.

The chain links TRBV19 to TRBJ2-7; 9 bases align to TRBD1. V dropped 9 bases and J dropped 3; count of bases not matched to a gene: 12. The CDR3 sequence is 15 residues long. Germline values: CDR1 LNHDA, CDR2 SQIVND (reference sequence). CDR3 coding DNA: TGTGCCAGCGGGGCGGGGACAGGGTTTCTCTACGAGCAGTACTTC. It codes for CASGAGTGFLYEQYF.

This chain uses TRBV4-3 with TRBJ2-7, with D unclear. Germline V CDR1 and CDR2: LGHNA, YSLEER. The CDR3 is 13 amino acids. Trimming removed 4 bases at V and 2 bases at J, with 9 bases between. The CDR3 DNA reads TGCGCCAGCAGCCCCGGTTCTACCTACGAGCAGTACTTC. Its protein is CASSPGSTYEQYF.

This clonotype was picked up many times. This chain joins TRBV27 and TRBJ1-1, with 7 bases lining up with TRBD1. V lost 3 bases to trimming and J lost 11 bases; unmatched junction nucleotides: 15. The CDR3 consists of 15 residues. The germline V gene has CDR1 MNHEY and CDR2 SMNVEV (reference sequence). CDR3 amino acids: CASSFVTGATEMAFF. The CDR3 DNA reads TGTGCCAGCAGTTTTGTAACAGGGGCGACCGAGATGGCTTTCTTT.

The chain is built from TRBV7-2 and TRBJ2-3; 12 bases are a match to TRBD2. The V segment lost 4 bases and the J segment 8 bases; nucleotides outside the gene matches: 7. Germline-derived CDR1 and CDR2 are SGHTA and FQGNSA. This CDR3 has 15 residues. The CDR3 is CASSSTGTSGLTQYF. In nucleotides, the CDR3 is TGTGCCAGCAGCTCCACCGGGACTAGCGGGCTTACGCAGTATTTT.

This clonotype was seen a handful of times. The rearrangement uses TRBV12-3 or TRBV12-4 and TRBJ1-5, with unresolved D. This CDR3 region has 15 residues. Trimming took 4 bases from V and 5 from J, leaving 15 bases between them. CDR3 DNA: TGTGCCAGCAGTTCAGGACTTACTCGGGATCAGCCCCAGCATTTT. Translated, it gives CASSSGLTRDQPQHF.

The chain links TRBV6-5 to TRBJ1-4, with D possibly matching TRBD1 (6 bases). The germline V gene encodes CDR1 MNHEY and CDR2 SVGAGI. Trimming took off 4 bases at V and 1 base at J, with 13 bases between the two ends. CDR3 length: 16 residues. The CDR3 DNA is TGTGCCAGCAGTTCAGGGGAGTATAAAACTAATGAAAAACTGTTTTTT. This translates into CASSSGEYKTNEKLFF.

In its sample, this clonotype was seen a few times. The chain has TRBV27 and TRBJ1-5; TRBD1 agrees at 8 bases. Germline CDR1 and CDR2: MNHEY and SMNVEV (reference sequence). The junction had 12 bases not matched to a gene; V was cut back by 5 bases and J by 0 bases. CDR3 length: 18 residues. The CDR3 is CASSPKDRARYSNQPQHF. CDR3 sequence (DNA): TGTGCCAGCAGTCCTAAGGACAGGGCCAGATATAGCAATCAGCCCCAGCATTTT.

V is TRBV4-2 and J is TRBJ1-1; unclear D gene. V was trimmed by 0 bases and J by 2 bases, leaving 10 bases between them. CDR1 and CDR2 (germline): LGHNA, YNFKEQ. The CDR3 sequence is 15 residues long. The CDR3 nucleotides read TGTGCCAGCAGCCAAGAGGGGAGAGTAAACACTGAAGCTTTCTTT. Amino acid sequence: CASSQEGRVNTEAFF.

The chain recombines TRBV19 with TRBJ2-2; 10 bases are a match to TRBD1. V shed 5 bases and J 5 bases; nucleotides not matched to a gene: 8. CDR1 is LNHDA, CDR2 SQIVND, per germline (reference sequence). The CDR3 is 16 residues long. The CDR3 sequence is CASSDRDRGTTGELFF. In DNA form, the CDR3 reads TGTGCCAGTAGTGACCGGGACAGGGGAACTACCGGGGAGCTGTTTTTT.

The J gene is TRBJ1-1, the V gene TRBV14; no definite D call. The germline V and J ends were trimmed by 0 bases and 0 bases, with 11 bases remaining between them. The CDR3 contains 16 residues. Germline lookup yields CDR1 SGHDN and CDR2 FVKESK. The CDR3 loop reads CASSQDSGMLNTEAFF. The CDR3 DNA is TGTGCCAGCAGCCAAGATTCGGGAATGTTGAACACTGAAGCTTTCTTT.

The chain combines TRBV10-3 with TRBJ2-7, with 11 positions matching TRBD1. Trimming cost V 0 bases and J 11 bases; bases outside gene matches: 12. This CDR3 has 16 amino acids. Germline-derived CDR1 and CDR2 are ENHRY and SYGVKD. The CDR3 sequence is CAISESPGGTGGQEYF. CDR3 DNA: TGTGCCATCAGTGAGTCACCCGGCGGGACAGGGGGACAAGAGTACTTC.

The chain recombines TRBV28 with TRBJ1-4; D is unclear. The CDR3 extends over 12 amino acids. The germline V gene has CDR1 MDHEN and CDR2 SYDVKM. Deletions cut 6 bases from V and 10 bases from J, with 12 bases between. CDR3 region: CASSRTPLKLFF. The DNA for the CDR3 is TGTGCCAGCAGCCGGACGCCCCTAAAACTGTTTTTT. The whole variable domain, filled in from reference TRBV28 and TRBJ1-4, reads DVKVTQSSRYLVKRTGEKVFLECVQDMDHENMFWYRQDPGLGLRLIYFSYDVKMKEKGDIPEGYSVSREKKERFSLILESASTNQTSMYLCASSRTPLKLFFGSGTQLSVL.

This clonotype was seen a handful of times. CDR3 DNA: TGCAGCGTTGAAGAGACAGGGTTAGGACTTCATGGCTACACCTTC. This gives the protein CSVEETGLGLHGYTF. The rearrangement joins TRBV29-1 to TRBJ1-2, with TRBD1 matching over 7 bases. The CDR3 consists of 15 residues. Germline values: CDR1 SQVTM, CDR2 ANQGSEA. V dropped 0 bases and J dropped 6; count of bases not matched to a gene: 10.

Here the CDR3 reads CASSYDPGGGETQYF. CDR3 bases: TGTGCCAGCAGTTACGATCCAGGGGGGGGGGAGACCCAGTACTTC. V usage is TRBV6-5 and J usage is TRBJ2-5, with D perhaps being TRBD1 or TRBD2 (7 bases each). This CDR3 contains 15 residues. The ends were cut back, 2 bases at V and 5 bases at J, with 15 bases in the middle. Germline V CDR1 and CDR2: MNHEY, SVGAGI.

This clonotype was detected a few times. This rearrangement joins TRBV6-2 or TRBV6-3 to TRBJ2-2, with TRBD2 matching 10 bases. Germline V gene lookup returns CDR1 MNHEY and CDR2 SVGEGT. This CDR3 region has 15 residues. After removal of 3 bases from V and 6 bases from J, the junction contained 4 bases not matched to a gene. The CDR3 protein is CASSYSGGQAGELFF. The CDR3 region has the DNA TGTGCCAGCAGTTATAGCGGGGGGCAGGCCGGGGAGCTGTTTTTT.

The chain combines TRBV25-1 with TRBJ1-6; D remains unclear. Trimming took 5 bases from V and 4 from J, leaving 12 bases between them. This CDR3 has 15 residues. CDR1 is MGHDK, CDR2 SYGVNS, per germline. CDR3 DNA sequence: TGTGCCAGCAGTTGGGGTATGGGATATAATTCACCCCTCCACTTT. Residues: CASSWGMGYNSPLHF.

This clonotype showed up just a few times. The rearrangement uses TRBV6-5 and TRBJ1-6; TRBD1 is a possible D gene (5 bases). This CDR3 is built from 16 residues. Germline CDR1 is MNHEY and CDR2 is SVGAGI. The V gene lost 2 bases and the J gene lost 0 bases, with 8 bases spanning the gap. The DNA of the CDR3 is TGTGCCAGCAGTTACGTGACAGCCTCCTATAATTCACCCCTCCACTTT. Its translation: CASSYVTASYNSPLHF.

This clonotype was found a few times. The CDR3 spells CASSPRSAGQPIPETQYF. CDR3 coding DNA: TGTGCCAGCAGCCCTAGGTCGGCGGGACAGCCCATCCCGGAGACCCAGTACTTC. The chain couples TRBV7-8 to TRBJ2-5; tentative D call: TRBD1 (7 bases). In germline, CDR1 is SGHVS, CDR2 FQNEAQ. This CDR3 comprises 18 residues. V shed 5 bases and J shed 5 bases, with 27 bases lying between them. The whole variable domain, filled in from reference TRBV7-8 and TRBJ2-5, reads GAGVSQSPRYKVAKRGQDVALRCDPISGHVSLFWYQQALGQGPEFLTYFQNEAQLDKSGLPSDRFFAERPEGSVSTLKIQRTQQEDSAVYLCASSPRSAGQPIPETQYFGPGTRLLVL.

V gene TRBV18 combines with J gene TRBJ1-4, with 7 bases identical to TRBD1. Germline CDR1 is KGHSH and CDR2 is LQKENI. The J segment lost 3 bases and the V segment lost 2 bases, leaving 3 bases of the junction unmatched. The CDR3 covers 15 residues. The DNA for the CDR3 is TGTGCCAGCTCACCAGCAGGACAGGCTAATGAAAAACTGTTTTTT. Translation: CASSPAGQANEKLFF.

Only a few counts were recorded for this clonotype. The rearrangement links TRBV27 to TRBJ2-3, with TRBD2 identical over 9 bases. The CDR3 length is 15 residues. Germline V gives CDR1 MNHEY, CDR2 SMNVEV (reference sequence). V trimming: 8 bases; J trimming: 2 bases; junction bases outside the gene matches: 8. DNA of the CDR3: TGTGCCAGCGCCCCTATAGCGGGAGCCACAGATACGCAGTATTTT. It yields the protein CASAPIAGATDTQYF.